This T cell receptor (beta chain) is drawn from a study of tumor-infiltrating lymphocytes in localized non-small cell lung cancer. Across the study: From each patient, both tumor and uninvolved lung, non-adjacent to tumor, were sampled. General study findings and limits: IM1 and IM2 tumors showed no difference in T-cell fraction. Different pieces of the same tissue went to different assays, confounding technical variation with intratumor heterogeneity. Available tissue quantity limited TCR sequencing to a patient subset.

CDR3 length: 16 amino acids. The V gene's germline CDR1 is MGHDK and CDR2 SYGVNS. V gave up 6 bases and J gave up 5 bases, with 17 bases separating them. Using immunoSEQ multiplex PCR, the repertoire was profiled, and TCRdb retains in-frame clones only, with some absent. The table shows around 13,000 clones, with 70% to 90% occurring only once. Points on this clone: The antigen remains undetermined.

The clonotype originates from a human donor with non-small cell lung cancer. Sequencing was performed on uninvolved lung tissue not adjacent to the tumor. J is TRBJ1-6 and V is TRBV25-1; possibly TRBD1 for D (5 bases). CDR3 loop: CASSDSGGSHNSPLHF. DNA for the CDR3: TGTGCCAGCAGCGACTCGGGGGGTTCCCATAATTCACCCCTCCACTTT.